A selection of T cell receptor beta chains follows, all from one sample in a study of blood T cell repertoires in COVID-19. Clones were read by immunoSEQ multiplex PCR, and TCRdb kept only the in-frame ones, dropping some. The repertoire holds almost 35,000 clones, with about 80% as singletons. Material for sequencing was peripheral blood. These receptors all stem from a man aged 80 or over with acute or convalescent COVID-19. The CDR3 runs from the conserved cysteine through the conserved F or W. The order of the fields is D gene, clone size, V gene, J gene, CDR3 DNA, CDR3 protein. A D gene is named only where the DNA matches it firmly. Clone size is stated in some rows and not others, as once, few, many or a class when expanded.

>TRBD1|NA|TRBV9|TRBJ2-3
TGTGCCAGCAGCGTAGGAGTGACAGGGTCAGATACGCAGTATTTT
CASSVGVTGSDTQYF
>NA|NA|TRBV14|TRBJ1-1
TGTGCCAGCAGCCTCCTTGGGCTGTACACTGAAGCTTTCTTT
CASSLLGLYTEAFF
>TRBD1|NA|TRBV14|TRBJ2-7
TGTGCCAGCAGCCAGGGACAGGGAAACGTCTACGAGCAGTACTTC
CASSQGQGNVYEQYF
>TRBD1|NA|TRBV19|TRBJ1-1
TGTGCCAGTAGTATAGATAAAACCGGGACAGGGGGAACTGAAGCTTTCTTT
CASSIDKTGTGGTEAFF
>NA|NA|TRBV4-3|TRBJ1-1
TGCGCCAGCAGCCAAGGACTTGCCGGGGGGCGGACTGAAGCTTTCTTT
CASSQGLAGGRTEAFF
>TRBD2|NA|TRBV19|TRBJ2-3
TGTGCCACTCTCAACCCGGGGGGAAGAGCAGATACGCAGTATTTT
CATLNPGGRADTQYF
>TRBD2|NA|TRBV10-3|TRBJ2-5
TGTGCCATCAGGGGGGGGGTTGAGGAGACCCAGTACTTC
CAIRGGVEETQYF
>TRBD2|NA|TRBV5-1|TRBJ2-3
TGCGCCAGCACTCCGTGGACTAGCGCGAACACAGATACGCAGTATTTT
CASTPWTSANTDTQYF
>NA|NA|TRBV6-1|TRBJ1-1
TGTGCCAGCAGTGACCGGACTCGGACTGAAGCTTTCTTT
CASSDRTRTEAFF
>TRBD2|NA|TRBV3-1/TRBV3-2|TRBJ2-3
TGTGCCAGCAGCCACAAGCGGGAGCCCCCAGATACGCAGTATTTT
CASSHKREPPDTQYF
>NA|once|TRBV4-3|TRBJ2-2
TGCGCCAGCAGCCAAGAGTCGACTAGTGAGAACACCGGGGAGCTGTTTTTT
CASSQESTSENTGELFF
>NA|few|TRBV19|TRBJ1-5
TGTGCCAGTAGTATAACGGGAGTAGCGAGTCAGCCCCAGCATTTT
CASSITGVASQPQHF
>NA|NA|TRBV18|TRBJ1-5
TGTGCCAGCTCACCGCCCACAGGGAGCAATCAGCCCCAGCATTTT
CASSPPTGSNQPQHF
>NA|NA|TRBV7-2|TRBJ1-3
TGTGCCAGCAGCTTAGCTCCCTCGGGAGGGGCTGGAAACACCATATATTTT
CASSLAPSGGAGNTIYF
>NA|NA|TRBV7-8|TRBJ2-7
TGTGCCAGCAGCCCCGGAGGGGACGAGCAGTACTTC
CASSPGGDEQYF
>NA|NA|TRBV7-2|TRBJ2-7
TGTGCCAGCAGCCCACTACAGGGACTATTTACCTACGAGCAGTACTTC
CASSPLQGLFTYEQYF
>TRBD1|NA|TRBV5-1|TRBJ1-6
TGCGCCAGCAGCGGTGACAGGGGGTGGCCACCCCTCCACTTT
CASSGDRGWPPLHF
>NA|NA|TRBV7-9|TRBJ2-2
TGTGCCAGCAGCCCCCTGGGGCAGGGAGGTACCGGGGAGCTGTTTTTT
CASSPLGQGGTGELFF
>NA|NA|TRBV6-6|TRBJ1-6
TGTGCCGCGGCCCCACCGGGGGGGACCCTCCACTTT
CAAAPPGGTLHF
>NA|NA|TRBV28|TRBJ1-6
TGTGCCAGCAGTTCAAGGCGGAATTCACCCCTCCACTTT
CASSSRRNSPLHF
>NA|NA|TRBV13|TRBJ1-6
TGTGCCAGCGGTATTACAAATTCACCCCTCCACTTT
CASGITNSPLHF
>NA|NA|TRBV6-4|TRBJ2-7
TGTGCCAGCAGTGACTCAGGGGGAGGACAGGTCTCCTACGAGCAGTACTTC
CASSDSGGGQVSYEQYF
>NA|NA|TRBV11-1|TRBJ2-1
TGTGCCAGCACCCCGAGGTCATCCTACAATGAGCAGTTCTTC
CASTPRSSYNEQFF
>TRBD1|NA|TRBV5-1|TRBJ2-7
TGCGCCAGCAGTTTAGACAGGGGGCATGAGCAGTACTTC
CASSLDRGHEQYF
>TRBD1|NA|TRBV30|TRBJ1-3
TGTGCCTGGACTTCCCCGGGACAGGGCTCTGGAAACACCATATATTTT
CAWTSPGQGSGNTIYF
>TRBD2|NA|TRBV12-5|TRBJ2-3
TGTGCTAGTGGTTTGGAGGGACTAGGAACAGATACGCAGTATTTT
CASGLEGLGTDTQYF
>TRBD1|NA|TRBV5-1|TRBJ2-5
TGCGCCAGCAGCCGACAGGGTTTACAAGAGACCCAGTACTTC
CASSRQGLQETQYF
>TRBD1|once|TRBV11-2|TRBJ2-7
TGTGCCAGCAGCGTCCGGGACAGGGGATACGAGCAGTACTTC
CASSVRDRGYEQYF
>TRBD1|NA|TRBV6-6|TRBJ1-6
TGTGCCAGCAGTTTAGGACAGGGGCTTAATTCACCCCTCCACTTT
CASSLGQGLNSPLHF